This TCR beta chain was retrieved from a study of shared clonotypes between healthy human individuals. Points from the study as a whole: Researchers found naive subsets generally carried larger estimated richness than memory subsets.

The data were produced by immunoSEQ multiplex PCR, yet TCRdb's version contains in-frame clones alone and is incomplete. Altogether about a million clones are present, approximately 76% being singletons, with the ten largest covering nearly 1.5%. As for this clone: Its antigen remains unidentified.

Sequences were obtained from memory CD4+ T cells sorted from blood. Subset reported: CD45RA-negative fraction. The receptor's source is a man younger than 30 in good health.

Here the CDR3 DNA reads TGTGCCAGCGGGATGAGGGGCAATAATGAAAAACTGTTTTTT. Encoded protein: CASGMRGNNEKLFF. The genes are TRBV2 and TRBJ1-4; a possible D gene is TRBD1 (5 bases). V dropped 8 bases and J dropped 4 bases, with 14 bases sitting between them. Germline lookup yields CDR1 SNHLY and CDR2 FYNNEI. This CDR3 contains 14 residues.